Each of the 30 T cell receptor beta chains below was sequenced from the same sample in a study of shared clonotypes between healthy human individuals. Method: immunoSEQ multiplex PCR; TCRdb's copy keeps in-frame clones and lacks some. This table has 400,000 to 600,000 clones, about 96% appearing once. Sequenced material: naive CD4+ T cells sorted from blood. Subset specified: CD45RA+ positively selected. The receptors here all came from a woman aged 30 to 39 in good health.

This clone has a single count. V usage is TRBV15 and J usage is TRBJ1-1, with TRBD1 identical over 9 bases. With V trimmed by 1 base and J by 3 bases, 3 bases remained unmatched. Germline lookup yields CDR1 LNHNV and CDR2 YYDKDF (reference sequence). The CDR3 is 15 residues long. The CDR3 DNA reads TGTGCCACCAGCAGAGGCGACAGGGGGTACACTGAAGCTTTCTTT. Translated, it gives CATSRGDRGYTEAFF. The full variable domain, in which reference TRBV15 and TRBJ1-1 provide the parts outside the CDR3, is DAMVIQNPRYQVTQFGKPVTLSCSQTLNHNVMYWYQQKSSQAPKLLFHYYDKDFNNEADTPDNFQSRRPNTSFCFLDIRSPGLGDTAMYLCATSRGDRGYTEAFFGQGTRLTVV.

For the CDR3, the DNA is TGTGCCAGCAGTCCCTTTGGGGTCGGCACCGGGGAGCTGTTTTTT. Translation gives CASSPFGVGTGELFF. This chain connects TRBV27 to TRBJ2-2, with D unresolved. Trimming took 5 bases from V and 4 from J, leaving 14 bases between them. Per germline, CDR1 MNHEY and CDR2 SMNVEV (reference sequence). This CDR3 has 15 amino acids.

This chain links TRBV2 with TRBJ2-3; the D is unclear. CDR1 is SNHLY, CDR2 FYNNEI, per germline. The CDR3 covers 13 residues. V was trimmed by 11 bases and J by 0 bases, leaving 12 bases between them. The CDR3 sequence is CAGRTDSTDTQYF. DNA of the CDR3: TGTGCCGGACGGACGGATAGCACAGATACGCAGTATTTT.

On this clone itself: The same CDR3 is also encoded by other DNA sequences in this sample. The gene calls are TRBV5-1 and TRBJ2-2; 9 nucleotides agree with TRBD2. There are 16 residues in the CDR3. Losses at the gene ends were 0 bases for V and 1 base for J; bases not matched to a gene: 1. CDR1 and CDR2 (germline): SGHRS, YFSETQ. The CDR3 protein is CASSLGLAENTGELFF. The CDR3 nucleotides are TGCGCCAGCAGCTTGGGACTAGCGGAGAACACCGGGGAGCTGTTTTTT. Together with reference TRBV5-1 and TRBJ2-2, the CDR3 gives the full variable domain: KAGVTQTPRYLIKTRGQQVTLSCSPISGHRSVSWYQQTPGQGLQFLFEYFSETQRNKGNFPGRFSGRQFSNSRSEMNVSTLELGDSALYLCASSLGLAENTGELFFGEGSRLTVL.

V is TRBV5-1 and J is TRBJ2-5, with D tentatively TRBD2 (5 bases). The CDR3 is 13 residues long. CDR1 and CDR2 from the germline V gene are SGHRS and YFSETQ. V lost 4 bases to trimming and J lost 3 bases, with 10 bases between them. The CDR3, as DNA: TGCGCCAGCAGCCCCACTAGGGAAGAGACCCAGTACTTC. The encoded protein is CASSPTREETQYF.

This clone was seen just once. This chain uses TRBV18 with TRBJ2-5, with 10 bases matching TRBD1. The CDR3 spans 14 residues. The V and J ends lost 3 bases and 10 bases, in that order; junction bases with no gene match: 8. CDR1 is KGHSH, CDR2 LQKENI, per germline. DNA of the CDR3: TGTGCCAGCTCACCCGTCACCGGGACAGGGGACCAGTACTTC. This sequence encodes CASSPVTGTGDQYF.

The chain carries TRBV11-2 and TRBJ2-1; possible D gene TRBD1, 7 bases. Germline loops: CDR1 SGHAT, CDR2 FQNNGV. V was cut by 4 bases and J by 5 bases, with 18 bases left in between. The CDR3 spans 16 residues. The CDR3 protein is CASSSLRGAGHNEQFF. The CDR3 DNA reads TGTGCCAGCAGCTCCCTCAGGGGGGCAGGGCACAATGAGCAGTTCTTC.

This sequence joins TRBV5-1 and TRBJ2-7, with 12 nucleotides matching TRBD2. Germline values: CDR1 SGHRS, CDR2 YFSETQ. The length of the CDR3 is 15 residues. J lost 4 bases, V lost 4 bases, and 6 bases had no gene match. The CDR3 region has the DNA TGCGCCAGCAGCAACACCGGGACTAGCGGGTACGAGCAGTACTTC. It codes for CASSNTGTSGYEQYF.

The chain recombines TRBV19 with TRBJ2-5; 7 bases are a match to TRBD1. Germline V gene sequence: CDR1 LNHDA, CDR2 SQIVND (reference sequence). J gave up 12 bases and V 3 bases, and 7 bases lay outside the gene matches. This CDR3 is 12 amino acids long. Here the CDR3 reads CASSINDRAKYF. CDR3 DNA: TGTGCCAGTAGTATCAACGACAGGGCAAAGTACTTC.

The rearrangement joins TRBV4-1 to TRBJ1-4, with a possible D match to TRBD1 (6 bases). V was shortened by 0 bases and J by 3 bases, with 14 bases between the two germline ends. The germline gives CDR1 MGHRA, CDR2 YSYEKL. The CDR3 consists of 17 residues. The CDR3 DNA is TGCGCCAGCAGCCAAGACCAACCAGGGGCCGCTAATGAAAAACTGTTTTTT. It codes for CASSQDQPGAANEKLFF.

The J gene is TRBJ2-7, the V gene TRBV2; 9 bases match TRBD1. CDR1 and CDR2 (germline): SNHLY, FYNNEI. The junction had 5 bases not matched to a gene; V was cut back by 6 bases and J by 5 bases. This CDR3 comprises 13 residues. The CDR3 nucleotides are TGTGCCAGCAGCCGGGACAGGGTAAACGAGCAGTACTTC. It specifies CASSRDRVNEQYF.

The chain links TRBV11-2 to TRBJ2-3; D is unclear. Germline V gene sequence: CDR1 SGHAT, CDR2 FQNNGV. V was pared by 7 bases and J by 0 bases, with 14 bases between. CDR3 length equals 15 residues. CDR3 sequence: CASTITPISTDTQYF. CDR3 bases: TGTGCCAGCACCATCACACCTATTAGCACAGATACGCAGTATTTT.

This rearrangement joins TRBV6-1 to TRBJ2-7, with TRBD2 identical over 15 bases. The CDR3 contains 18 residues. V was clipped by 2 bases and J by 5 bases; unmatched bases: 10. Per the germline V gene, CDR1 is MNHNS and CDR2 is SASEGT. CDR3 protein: CASSEHRGLAGGPNEQYF. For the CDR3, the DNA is TGTGCCAGCAGTGAACACCGGGGACTAGCGGGAGGCCCAAACGAGCAGTACTTC.

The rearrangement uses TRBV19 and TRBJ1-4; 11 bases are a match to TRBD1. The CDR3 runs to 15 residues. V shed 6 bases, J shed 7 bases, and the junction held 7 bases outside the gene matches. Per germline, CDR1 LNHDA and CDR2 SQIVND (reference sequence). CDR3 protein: CASSPRTGGFEKLFF. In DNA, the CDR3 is TGTGCCAGTAGCCCCAGGACAGGGGGCTTTGAAAAACTGTTTTTT.

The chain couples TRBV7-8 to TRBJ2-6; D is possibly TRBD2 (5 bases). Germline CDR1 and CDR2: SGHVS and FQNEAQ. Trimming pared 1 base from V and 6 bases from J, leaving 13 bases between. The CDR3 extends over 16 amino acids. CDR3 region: CASSLGSGTLANVLTF. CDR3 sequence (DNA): TGTGCCAGCAGCTTAGGTTCGGGAACGCTGGCCAACGTCCTGACTTTC.

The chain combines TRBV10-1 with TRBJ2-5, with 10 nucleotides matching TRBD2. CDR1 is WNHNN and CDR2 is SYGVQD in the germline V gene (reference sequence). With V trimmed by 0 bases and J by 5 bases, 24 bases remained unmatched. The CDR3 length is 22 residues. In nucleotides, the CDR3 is TGCGCCAGCAGTGAGTCTTACAACGTGCGACTAGCGGGCGAGGGTGAGGTGGAGACCCAGTACTTC. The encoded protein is CASSESYNVRLAGEGEVETQYF.

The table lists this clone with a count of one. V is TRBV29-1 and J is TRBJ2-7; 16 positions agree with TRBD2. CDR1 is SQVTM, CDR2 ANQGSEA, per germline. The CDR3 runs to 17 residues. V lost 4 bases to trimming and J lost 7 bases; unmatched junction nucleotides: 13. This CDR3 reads CSVAGTSGRASTEEQYF. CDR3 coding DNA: TGCAGCGTTGCGGGGACTAGCGGGAGGGCCAGTACAGAAGAGCAGTACTTC.

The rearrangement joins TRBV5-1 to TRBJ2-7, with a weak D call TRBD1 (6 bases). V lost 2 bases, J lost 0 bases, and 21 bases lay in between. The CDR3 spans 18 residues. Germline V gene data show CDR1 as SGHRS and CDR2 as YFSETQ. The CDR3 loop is CASSFLPNRERSSYEQYF. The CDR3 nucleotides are TGCGCCAGCAGCTTTTTGCCCAACAGGGAGAGGAGCTCCTACGAGCAGTACTTC.

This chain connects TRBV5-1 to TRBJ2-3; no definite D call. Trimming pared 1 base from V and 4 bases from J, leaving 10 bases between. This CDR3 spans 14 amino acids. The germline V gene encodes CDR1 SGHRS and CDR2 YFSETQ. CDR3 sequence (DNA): TGCGCCAGCAGCTTGAGTTTAGCCCCAGATACGCAGTATTTT. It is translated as CASSLSLAPDTQYF.

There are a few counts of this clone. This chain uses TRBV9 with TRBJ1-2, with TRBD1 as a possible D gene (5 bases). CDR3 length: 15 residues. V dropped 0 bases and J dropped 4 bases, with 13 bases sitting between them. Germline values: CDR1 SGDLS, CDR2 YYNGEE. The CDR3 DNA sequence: TGTGCCAGCAGCGTAGATGTAGGGGAAGGCTATGGCTACACCTTC. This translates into CASSVDVGEGYGYTF.

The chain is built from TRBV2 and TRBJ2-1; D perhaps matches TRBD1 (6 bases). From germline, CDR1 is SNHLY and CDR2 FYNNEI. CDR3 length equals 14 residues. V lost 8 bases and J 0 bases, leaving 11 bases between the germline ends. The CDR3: CASDRRSSYNEQFF. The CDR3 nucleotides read TGTGCCAGCGACAGGCGGAGCTCCTACAATGAGCAGTTCTTC.

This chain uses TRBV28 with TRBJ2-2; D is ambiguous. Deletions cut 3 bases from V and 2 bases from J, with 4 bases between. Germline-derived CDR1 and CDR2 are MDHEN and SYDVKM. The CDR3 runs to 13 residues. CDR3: CASSFPNTGELFF. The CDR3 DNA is TGTGCCAGCAGTTTCCCAAACACCGGGGAGCTGTTTTTT.

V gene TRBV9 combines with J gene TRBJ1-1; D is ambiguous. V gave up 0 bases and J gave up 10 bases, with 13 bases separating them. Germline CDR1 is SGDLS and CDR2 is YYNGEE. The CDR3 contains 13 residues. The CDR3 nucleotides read TGTGCCAGCAGCGTAGGTATGGGAGACACAGCTTTCTTT. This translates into CASSVGMGDTAFF. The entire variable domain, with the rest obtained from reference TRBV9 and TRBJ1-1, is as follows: DSGVTQTPKHLITATGQRVTLRCSPRSGDLSVYWYQQSLDQGLQFLIQYYNGEERAKGNILERFSAQQFPDLHSELNLSSLELGDSALYFCASSVGMGDTAFFGQGTRLTVV.

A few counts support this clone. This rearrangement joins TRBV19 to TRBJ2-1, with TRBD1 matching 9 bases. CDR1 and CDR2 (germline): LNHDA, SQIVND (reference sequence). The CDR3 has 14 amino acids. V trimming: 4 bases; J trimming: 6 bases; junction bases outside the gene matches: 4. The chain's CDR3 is CASSTGQGPNEQFF. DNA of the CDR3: TGTGCCAGTAGTACTGGACAGGGGCCCAATGAGCAGTTCTTC.

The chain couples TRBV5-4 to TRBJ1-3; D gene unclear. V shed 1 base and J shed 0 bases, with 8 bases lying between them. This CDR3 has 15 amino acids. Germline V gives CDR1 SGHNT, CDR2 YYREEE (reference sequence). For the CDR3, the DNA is TGTGCCAGCAGCTTGTTCGGGAACTCTGGAAACACCATATATTTT. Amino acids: CASSLFGNSGNTIYF.

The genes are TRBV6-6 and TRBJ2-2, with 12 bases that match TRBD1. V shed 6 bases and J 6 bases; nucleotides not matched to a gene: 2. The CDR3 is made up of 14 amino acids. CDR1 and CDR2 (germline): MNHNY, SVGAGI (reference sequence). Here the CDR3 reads CASRGQGASGELFF. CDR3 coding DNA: TGTGCCAGCAGGGGACAGGGGGCGTCCGGGGAGCTGTTTTTT.

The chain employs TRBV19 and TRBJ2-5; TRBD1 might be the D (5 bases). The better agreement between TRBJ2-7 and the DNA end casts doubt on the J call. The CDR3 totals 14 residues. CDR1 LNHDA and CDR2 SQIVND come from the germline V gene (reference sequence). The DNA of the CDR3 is TGTGCCAGTAGTAACCAGGGTGTTCGTGGCGAGCAGTACTTC. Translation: CASSNQGVRGEQYF.

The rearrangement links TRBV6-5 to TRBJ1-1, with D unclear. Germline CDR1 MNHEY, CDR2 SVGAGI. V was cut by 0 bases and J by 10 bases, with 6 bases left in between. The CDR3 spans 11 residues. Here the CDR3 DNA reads TGTGCCAGCAGTTACTCCGGTTCAGCTTTCTTT. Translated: CASSYSGSAFF.

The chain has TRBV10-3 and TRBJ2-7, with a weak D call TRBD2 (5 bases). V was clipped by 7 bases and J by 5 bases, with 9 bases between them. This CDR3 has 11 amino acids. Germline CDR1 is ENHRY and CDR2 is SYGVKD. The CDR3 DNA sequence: TGTGCCATCAAAACCGGGGACGAGCAGTACTTC. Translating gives CAIKTGDEQYF.

The CDR3 spells CSVSDRANEKLFF. In DNA, the CDR3 is TGCAGCGTCTCGGACAGGGCTAATGAAAAACTGTTTTTT. The genes are TRBV29-1 and TRBJ1-4; TRBD1 aligns across 8 bases. The CDR3 covers 13 residues. Germline CDR1 SQVTM, CDR2 ANQGSEA. V dropped 6 bases and J dropped 3; count of bases not matched to a gene: 3.